The 13 T cell receptor beta chains listed next were all sequenced from one sample in a study of cytomegalovirus exposure and HLA in healthy donors. Researchers ran the PCR with 60 Vbeta and 13 Jbeta primers. The repertoire was sequenced with immunoSEQ multiplex PCR; TCRdb's copy has only in-frame clones and lacks some. Of about 100,000 clones listed, over 75% are singletons. Sample: PBMCs. The receptor set was obtained from a woman aged 18-29 years in good health and CMV-seropositive.

The V and J genes are TRBV28 and TRBJ2-7, with 7 bases that match TRBD1. The germline V gene has CDR1 MDHEN and CDR2 SYDVKM. V was pared by 5 bases and J by 1 base, with 20 bases of the junction left unmatched. The CDR3 extends over 19 amino acids. The DNA for the CDR3 is TGTGCCAGCAGTCCCCCCGGTTTCGGTAGGACAGGAATTTCCTACGAGCAGTACTTC. This sequence encodes CASSPPGFGRTGISYEQYF.

V is TRBV28 and J is TRBJ2-1; possibly TRBD1 for D (6 bases). From germline, CDR1 is MDHEN and CDR2 SYDVKM. The CDR3 contains 13 residues. V was shortened by 3 bases and J by 7 bases, with 10 bases between the two germline ends. CDR3 protein: CASSFQGRNEQFF. CDR3 in DNA: TGTGCCAGCAGTTTTCAGGGGCGGAATGAGCAGTTCTTC.

This sequence joins TRBV9 and TRBJ2-1, with D unclear. Looked up from germline, CDR1 is SGDLS and CDR2 is YYNGEE. V lost 0 bases and J 2 bases, leaving 3 bases between the germline ends. This CDR3 spans 13 amino acids. CDR3 bases: TGTGCCAGCAGCGTAGCGGCCTACAATGAGCAGTTCTTC. This sequence encodes CASSVAAYNEQFF. The full variable domain, its missing parts supplied by reference TRBV9 and TRBJ2-1, is DSGVTQTPKHLITATGQRVTLRCSPRSGDLSVYWYQQSLDQGLQFLIQYYNGEERAKGNILERFSAQQFPDLHSELNLSSLELGDSALYFCASSVAAYNEQFFGPGTRLTVL.

V is TRBV5-1 and J is TRBJ1-1; 10 nucleotides align to TRBD1. The CDR3 length is 14 residues. Germline loops: CDR1 SGHRS, CDR2 YFSETQ. V lost 4 bases to trimming and J lost 7 bases; unmatched junction nucleotides: 7. The CDR3 here is CASSTPGTGDEAFF. The CDR3, as DNA: TGCGCCAGCAGCACACCCGGGACAGGGGATGAAGCTTTCTTT. The variable domain in full, completed from reference TRBV5-1 and TRBJ1-1, reads KAGVTQTPRYLIKTRGQQVTLSCSPISGHRSVSWYQQTPGQGLQFLFEYFSETQRNKGNFPGRFSGRQFSNSRSEMNVSTLELGDSALYLCASSTPGTGDEAFFGQGTRLTVV.

The genes are TRBV2 and TRBJ2-3; 8 nucleotides align to TRBD2. Germline V gives CDR1 SNHLY, CDR2 FYNNEI. J was trimmed by 4 bases and V by 6 bases; bases with no gene match: 12. CDR3 length: 16 residues. This chain's CDR3 is CASRSFREGPPDTQYF. CDR3 nucleotide sequence: TGTGCCAGCAGATCTTTCCGGGAGGGCCCCCCAGATACGCAGTATTTT.

The count of this clone is one. The junction does not match germline at one end; this may be a read error. The V and J genes are TRBV7-7 and TRBJ2-1, with TRBD1 matching 11 bases. CDR1 SSHAT and CDR2 FNYEAQ come from the germline V gene (reference sequence). This CDR3 is built from 14 residues. DNA for the CDR3: TGTGCTAGCAGCTTAGGACAGGGGGCGGGTGAGCAGTTCTTC. This gives the protein CASSLGQGAGEQFF.

This chain joins TRBV11-2 and TRBJ2-1, with TRBD1 as a possible D gene (6 bases). The CDR3 extends over 17 amino acids. Germline CDR1 and CDR2: SGHAT and FQNNGV. V was cut by 3 bases and J by 7 bases, with 22 bases left in between. CDR3 sequence (DNA): TGTGCCAGCAGCTTCCGGGACACCCGTGGGGGTAAGAATGAGCAGTTCTTC. As protein: CASSFRDTRGGKNEQFF.

This clone was detected once. The chain couples TRBV7-9 to TRBJ1-1; the match to TRBD1 covers 7 bases. With V trimmed by 1 base and J by 2 bases, 1 base remained unmatched. Germline V gene data show CDR1 as SEHNR and CDR2 as FQNEAQ (reference sequence). There are 14 residues in the CDR3. The DNA for the CDR3 is TGTGCCAGCAGCTTAGGGGACAGCAACACTGAAGCTTTCTTT. Residues: CASSLGDSNTEAFF.

The J gene is TRBJ2-1, the V gene TRBV7-3, with 7 bases identical to TRBD2. The ends lost 0 bases at V and 8 bases at J; junction bases unmatched: 7. Germline CDR1 is SGHTA and CDR2 is FQGTGA. The CDR3 runs to 15 residues. CDR3 protein: CASSLTAGPLHEQFF. The CDR3 DNA sequence: TGTGCCAGCAGCTTAACAGCGGGACCTCTTCATGAGCAGTTCTTC.

J is TRBJ1-5 and V is TRBV18; perhaps TRBD1 as D (5 bases). Trimming removed 3 bases from V and 7 bases from J, with 16 bases in between. This CDR3 has 15 amino acids. CDR1 and CDR2 from the germline V gene are KGHSH and LQKENI. The chain's CDR3 is CASSPGGEKGQPQHF. The CDR3, as DNA: TGTGCCAGCTCACCCGGGGGGGAGAAAGGCCAGCCCCAGCATTTT.

This clone was found a few times. The J gene is TRBJ2-1, the V gene TRBV30, with D perhaps TRBD2 (5 bases). Trimming stripped 2 bases from V and 1 base from J, with 15 bases between. The germline gives CDR1 GTSNPN, CDR2 SVGIG (reference sequence). The CDR3 loop spans 16 amino acids. The CDR3 DNA is TGTGCCTGGAGTCCGTCTCGGACGGGGTCCTACAATGAGCAGTTCTTC. Protein: CAWSPSRTGSYNEQFF.

The genes are TRBV7-3 and TRBJ2-1; 9 nucleotides align to TRBD2. This CDR3 region has 15 residues. The junction had 4 bases not matched to a gene; V was cut back by 5 bases and J by 2 bases. Germline V gene sequence: CDR1 SGHTA, CDR2 FQGTGA. CDR3 loop: CASSPTSGPYNEQFF. DNA of the CDR3: TGTGCCAGCAGCCCAACTAGCGGGCCCTACAATGAGCAGTTCTTC.

The chain carries TRBV5-4 and TRBJ1-2, with 7 bases that match TRBD1. The germline gives CDR1 SGHNT, CDR2 YYREEE (reference sequence). The CDR3 runs to 12 residues. J lost 4 bases, V lost 6 bases, and 3 bases had no gene match. The CDR3 DNA reads as TGTGCCAGCACTCGGACAGGCTATGGCTACACCTTC. This sequence encodes CASTRTGYGYTF.